These T cell receptor beta chains were read from a single sample in a study of early T cells in non-severe SARS-CoV-2 infection. Each CDR3 protein is one row after TCRdb ran MiXCR on the 5' RACE reads. The sample records some 57,000 distinct CDR3 sequences, roughly 13% being singletons. Source material: whole blood. The receptors stem from an adult who was a healthcare worker with PCR-confirmed SARS-CoV-2 infection or an uninfected control (not recorded which). Both conserved end residues are part of each CDR3. A D gene is named only where the DNA matches it firmly. Size is stated for part of the rows, as once, few or many counts, or as a class when the clone is expanded.

d_gene: NA
abundance: NA
j_gene: TRBJ2-3
v_gene: TRBV9
CDR3nt: TGTGCCAGCAGCGTAGTCAATGGGGGCACAGATACGCAGTATTTT
CDR3aa: CASSVVNGGTDTQYF

d_gene: NA
abundance: few
j_gene: TRBJ1-1
v_gene: TRBV29-1
CDR3nt: TGCGGCGTTGAAGGTGTTGCCAGGGGGAACACTGAAGCTTTCTTT
CDR3aa: CGVEGVARGNTEAFF

d_gene: NA
abundance: NA
j_gene: TRBJ2-7
v_gene: TRBV11-2
CDR3nt: TGTGCCAGCTACGGCCTGGGGCCGGTCTCCTACGAGCAGTACTTC
CDR3aa: CASYGLGPVSYEQYF

d_gene: NA
abundance: many
j_gene: TRBJ2-1
v_gene: TRBV7-2
CDR3nt: TGTGCCAGCACCGGATGGCAAGACGACAGCTCCTACAATGAGCAGTTCTTC
CDR3aa: CASTGWQDDSSYNEQFF

d_gene: NA
abundance: NA
j_gene: TRBJ1-1
v_gene: TRBV29-1
CDR3nt: TGCAGCGTTGTCAAGGGGAGTGAAGCTTTCTTT
CDR3aa: CSVVKGSEAFF

d_gene: NA
abundance: many
j_gene: TRBJ2-2
v_gene: TRBV5-6
CDR3nt: TGTGCCAGCAGCCTGTACAGGGCCTCGCGAACCGGGGAGCTGTTTTTT
CDR3aa: CASSLYRASRTGELFF

d_gene: TRBD2
abundance: NA
j_gene: TRBJ2-7
v_gene: TRBV28
CDR3nt: TGTGCCAGCAGTTTAGGGAGGGAGGACGAGCAGTACTTC
CDR3aa: CASSLGREDEQYF

d_gene: TRBD1
abundance: many
j_gene: TRBJ1-4
v_gene: TRBV6-5
CDR3nt: TGTGCCAGCAGCATGACAGGGGCTAATGAAAAACTGTTTTTT
CDR3aa: CASSMTGANEKLFF

d_gene: NA
abundance: few
j_gene: TRBJ2-1
v_gene: TRBV10-1
CDR3nt: TGCGCCAGCAGTTATGGGGGGTCCTACAATGAGCAGTTCTTC
CDR3aa: CASSYGGSYNEQFF

d_gene: NA
abundance: NA
j_gene: TRBJ2-7
v_gene: TRBV3-1
CDR3nt: TGTGCCAGCCTACCTGGTCGGGGCCCATCGCACAACGAGCAGTACTTC
CDR3aa: CASLPGRGPSHNEQYF